The entry below describes one T cell receptor (beta chain). These data come from a study of blood T cell repertoires in COVID-19. Overall study: From T cells, B-cell-depleted T cells, or PBMCs came the material, which was cDNA or gDNA.

The CDR3 consists of 15 residues. CDR1 and CDR2 (germline): MDHEN, SYDVKM. Trimming removed 3 bases from V and 2 bases from J; junction bases left unmatched: 4. Assay: immunoSEQ multiplex PCR; the TCRdb copy retains only in-frame clones and omits some. The sample holds roughly 250,000 clones, about 86% seen once. The sequence came from a woman in her thirties with COVID-19, enrolled during active disease. The V gene is TRBV28, the J gene TRBJ1-5, with 7 bases fitting TRBD1. The sequenced sample was peripheral blood. The CDR3 sequence is CASSFTGVGNQPQHF. As DNA, the CDR3 is TGTGCCAGCAGTTTTACAGGGGTTGGCAATCAGCCCCAGCATTTT.